This T cell receptor beta chain was recorded in a study of spatial heterogeneity in lung cancer. General study points: Whereas they appeared in blood less at follow-up, ubiquitous expanded tumor TCRs appeared there more at resection.

Documented time point: sample taken at primary tumor resection. The donors were 55 to 80 patients with non-small cell lung cancer that was early-stage and untreated. Sequencing was performed on whole RNA extracted from tumor and nontumor lung tissue, or from frozen PBMC, and the material was left unsorted. This clonotype was seen at least ten times. The antigen is unknown. Germline CDR1 and CDR2: ENHRY and SYGVKD. The ends were cut back, 9 bases at V and 5 bases at J, with 12 bases in the middle. This CDR3 comprises 12 residues. Via MiXCR, TCRdb re-called the 5' RACE reads, giving one row per CDR3 protein. The sample lists some 8,900 distinct CDR3 sequences, 3.5% to 5.5% occurring once.

The V call is TRBV10-3, the J call TRBJ2-3, with D possibly being TRBD1 (5 bases). The receptor's source is a male donor with early-stage non-small cell lung cancer. This material consisted of PBMCs, taken at surgery. DNA for the CDR3: TGTGCCATTGGGGCGGAAGGAGATACGCAGTATTTT. Protein sequence: CAIGAEGDTQYF.